A selection of T cell receptor beta chains follows, all from one sample in a study of CD8 T cells in ankylosing spondylitis. TCRdb ran MiXCR on the 5' RACE reads and lists one entry per CDR3 protein. In the table there are over 100,000 distinct CDR3 sequences, roughly 7.3% of which are singletons. Sequenced sample: blood, either unsorted or a sorted T cell fraction (not recorded which). The receptor set was obtained from a male donor with ankylosing spondylitis or in good health (not recorded which). Both conserved end residues are part of each CDR3. The order of the fields is V gene, D gene, J gene, clone size, CDR3 DNA, CDR3 protein. The D gene is left open where the match is weak. Expanded clones are given a class, and other clones once, few, many or no size at all.

TRBV7-8	TRBD1	TRBJ2-1	many	TGTGCCAGCAGCTTAGGGACAGGGCCTTACAATGAGCAGTTCTTC	CASSLGTGPYNEQFF
TRBV20-1	NA	TRBJ2-7	many	TGCAGTGCTAGAGAGAGGGGGACACCATCCTACGAGCAGTACTTC	CSARERGTPSYEQYF
TRBV12-3/TRBV12-4	NA	TRBJ2-7	NA	NA	CASSLQRVAGGNMDF
TRBV7-3	TRBD1	TRBJ2-1	many	TGTGCCAGCAGCTTACTCCGCGGGACAGGACCTACCTACAATGAGCAGTTCTTC	CASSLLRGTGPTYNEQFF
TRBV12-3/TRBV12-4	NA	TRBJ1-2	many	TGTGCCAGCATCGTAAGCGGGGGAGCTCGAGGCTACACCTTC	CASIVSGGARGYTF
TRBV20-1	NA	TRBJ2-7	many	TGCAGTGCTAGTCTCTCAGACCTGGGGTACTTC	CSASLSDLGYF
TRBV12-3/TRBV12-4	NA	TRBJ2-2	NA	TGTGCCAGCAGACTGGACTCGAACACCGGGGAGCTGTTTTTT	CASRLDSNTGELFF
TRBV5-1	NA	TRBJ2-1	many	TGCGCCAGCAGCTTGGCTTATGAGCAGTTCTTC	CASSLAYEQFF
TRBV12-3/TRBV12-4	TRBD1	TRBJ1-1	many	TGTGCCAGCAGGACTTGGGACAGGGGGCTGAATGAAGCTTTCTTT	CASRTWDRGLNEAFF
TRBV29-1	TRBD1	TRBJ2-3	many	TGCAGCGTTGTCCGGGACAGGGGTCCGGATACGCAGTATTTT	CSVVRDRGPDTQYF
TRBV5-1	NA	TRBJ1-5	many	TGCGCCAGCATAGTTCGGAATAGCAATCAGCCCCAGCATTTT	CASIVRNSNQPQHF
TRBV7-2	NA	TRBJ1-5	many	TGTGCCAGCAGCTTAACACAGGTTGGCAATCAGCCCCAGCATTTT	CASSLTQVGNQPQHF
TRBV5-1	NA	TRBJ2-7	many	TGCGCCAGCAGCTTGGCTAGGACGGAGCCCTACGAGCAGTACTTC	CASSLARTEPYEQYF
TRBV5-5	NA	TRBJ1-2	many	TGTGCCAGCAGCTTGGCCGGGGGCGGGGGCGGCTATGGCTACACCTTC	CASSLAGGGGGYGYTF
TRBV20-1	NA	TRBJ1-1	many	TGCAGTGCTAGAGATAGGCTCGCCACTGAAGCTTTCTTT	CSARDRLATEAFF
TRBV7-2	TRBD1	TRBJ2-5	many	TGTGCCAGCAGCTTGGACAGGGGAGAGACCCAGTACTTC	CASSLDRGETQYF
TRBV6-1	NA	TRBJ1-2	many	TGTGCCAGCAGAAACAGCTTGAGGGGGAAAAACTATGGCTACACCTTC	CASRNSLRGKNYGYTF
TRBV9	NA	TRBJ1-1	few	TGTGCCAGCAGCGTTAGGGACCCCGATGAAGCTTTCTTT	CASSVRDPDEAFF